What follows describes a single TCR beta chain. The antigen it recognizes is unknown. The sample holds no much larger clone one base away, and base qualities are not on file. CDR1 and CDR2 are read off the germline V gene as SGHTA and FQGTGA. V has 1 base trimmed and J has 8 bases trimmed; junction bases matching no gene number 8. From the cysteine through the phenylalanine, the CDR3 covers 16 amino acids. The CDR3 DNA has 48 bases and is translated from base 1. The data stem from a study of shared clonotypes between healthy human individuals (dated by TCRdb to 2018 to 2020). Study-level background: Two women and a few men aged 18 to 49 years were included in the cohort. For each donor, three plates each were used for CD4 naive and CD4 memory, two plates were used for CD8 naive, and one plate was used for CD8 memory. The study deeply sequenced blood TCR repertoires of five healthy adults to estimate repertoire size and the extent of clonotype sharing between individuals. Libraries were prepared and TCR repertoires were sequenced by different laboratories using diverse techniques, in order to increase sequencing depth and limit assay-specific biases. Leukapheresis yielded between about 0.94 and 8.9 billion PBMCs per donor.

Study-wide findings and limitations: Sharing across a few donors was observed for about 5% of naive CD4, less than 4% of naive CD8, about 2.3% of memory CD4, and around 0.42% of memory CD8 clonotypes. Larger estimated clonotype richness was generally found for naive subsets than for memory subsets. The small number of donors limited the genetic and exposure-history diversity represented. Only blood was sampled, and tissue TCR repertoires likely differ from those in blood. Based on pairwise subsampling, the degree of clonotype sharing among donors was expected to be affected by sequencing depth. Even with the large sequencing depth, rarefaction of the sorted-subset datasets indicated that sequencing was incomplete. Higher generation probabilities were observed for clonotypes shared by all four sorted-subset donors than for non-shared clonotypes.

Healthy HIV-negative adults with no recently reported acute infections or vaccinations were included as donors. All donors were Caucasian adults living in Nashville, Tennessee, USA. CD4+ T cells were enriched through magnetic negative selection, after which naive cells were positively selected on CD45RA and the remaining negative fraction served as the memory subset. Blood was obtained by leukapheresis, after which PBMCs were separated by Ficoll-Histopaque density gradient centrifugation and cryopreserved in liquid nitrogen vapor phase. Analytical flow cytometry was used to check the purity and quantity of each magnetically sorted T cell population. Genomic DNA was isolated from every sorted fraction and measured by UV absorbance on a Nanodrop 2000c. TCR CDR3 regions were amplified from genomic DNA by multiplex PCR using the deep immunoSEQ assay. Extracted genomic DNA from each cell subset was distributed evenly across all wells of several immunoSEQ 96-well plates, and each plate was treated as a replicate. For sorted subsets, about 200 ng genomic DNA, equal to about 30,000 T cell genomes, was loaded into each replicate PCR. The purified libraries were quantified using a Qubit 3.0 fluorometer, sized with a Bioanalyzer 2100, and then quantified again using the KAPA Library Quantification kit. Every immunoSEQ 96-well plate was sequenced on a dedicated single-read 150-cycle Illumina NextSeq 550 flow cell. The original pipeline was this. The immunoSEQ output contained only junctional sequences without quality scores, so filtering could not match that applied to full-length reads. To assign V/J genes and CDR3, sequences were annotated against IMGT germline references using PyIR, a Python wrapper for IgBLAST v1.9. Any read was removed if the V/J assignment was weak (E-value above 1e-6), the CDR3 was missing, or the read contained stop codons, out-of-frame junctions, or ambiguous translated residues. V3J clonotypes were defined as sequences sharing an identical inferred V gene, J gene, and CDR3 amino acid sequence. Percentage overlap between repertoires was computed as shared unique clonotypes divided by the size of the smaller repertoire. Repertoire richness was assessed with RTK rarefaction, the Chao1 estimator, and Recon v2.1 estimates of unobserved clonotypes. Generation probabilities were computed with OLGA for all TCRbeta clonotypes obtained by the gDNA method from several donors. Sourced from immuneACCESS, this table was stored by TCRdb with only in-frame sequences that have V and J called. A share of the clones is absent; for the studies checked, an unresolved V gene accounts for under half, and the remainder has no known explanation. The V and J calls and the clone size are those of that table, but D and trimming were determined from the DNA. In all, the sample holds approximately 2.3 million clones, and approximately 93% of those were seen once. 0.39% of the sample goes to the ten largest clones.

The source material was naive CD4+ T cells from PBMCs. Per the publication, the cell subset or site label means: CD45RA+ positively selected. The chain is encoded by TRBV7-3 joined to TRBJ2-1; TRBD2 agrees with 10 junctional bases. The source of this sequence is a man aged 18-30 years in good health. Some clones in this sample may be carry-over from other donors' samples. This receptor has the CDR3 CASSLRAGGPLDEQFF. The DNA sequence reads TGTGCCAGCAGCTTAAGAGCGGGAGGGCCTCTCGATGAGCAGTTCTTC.